The source of this TCR beta chain is a study of CD8 T cells in Susac syndrome. The overall study: The Susac syndrome patients were therapy-naive, on corticosteroids, or on intravenous immunoglobulin alone at blood draw.

The length of the CDR3 is 16 residues. V lost 6 bases and J lost 1, with 18 bases in between. Germline V gives CDR1 SGDLS, CDR2 YYNGEE. Random-hexamer reverse transcription was applied to about 0.45 to 1 ug RNA. TCRdb re-analysed the immunoSEQ multiplex PCR reads in MiXCR, keeping a single row per CDR3 protein. Here the sample spans 95,000 to 150,000 distinct CDR3 sequences, around 94% being singletons. The TCR originated in a human donor with Susac syndrome. The V and J genes are TRBV9 and TRBJ2-3, with D perhaps TRBD2 (5 bases). Sequenced material: CD8+ T cells from PBMCs. The CDR3 coding sequence is TGTGCCAGCACCTACCAGGACCGGGGTGGCACAGATACGCAGTATTTT. Protein product: CASTYQDRGGTDTQYF.